This record covers a single TCR beta chain. The germline V gene has CDR1 SGHNT and CDR2 YYREEE (reference sequence). J lost 0 bases, V lost 7 bases, and 9 bases had no gene match. The CDR3 is 16 residues long. Clones were sequenced by immunoSEQ multiplex PCR, and TCRdb holds only the in-frame ones, with some missing. The sample shows some 90,000 clones, around 95% of them seen only once. The record originates from a study of technical replicates of blood from a handful of donors. The chain combines TRBV5-4 with TRBJ2-3, with 9 bases identical to TRBD2. This TCR was recovered from a human donor in good health. Sequencing was done on a sample of T cells isolated from PBMCs. This CDR3 reads CASQAGGYSSTDTQYF. For the CDR3, the DNA is TGTGCCAGCCAAGCGGGAGGTTACTCTAGCACAGATACGCAGTATTTT.